This T cell receptor beta chain comes out of a study of blood T cells in healthy people across ages. Findings and caveats of the study: Higher diversity and more naive CD4+ cells were features of long-lived donors, compared to aged donors. Researchers said unsorted PBMCs prevented a conclusive naive versus antigen-experienced comparison. Naive T cell percentage strongly correlated with TCR beta diversity.

For the second PCR, which ran for about 6 to 12 cycles, a sample-barcoded 5' primer and a J-beta primer mix were used. Each CDR3 protein is one row after TCRdb ran MiXCR on the 5' RACE reads. Counted here are 1.5 million to 2 million distinct CDR3 sequences, approximately 30% occurring once; the ten biggest clones make up about 8%. The CDR3 is made up of 13 amino acids. Germline values: CDR1 SQVTM, CDR2 ANQGSEA. V was trimmed by 7 bases and J by 3 bases, leaving 13 bases between them. Remarks on this clonotype: Its specificity is not known. A much more abundant neighbour one base away suggests this may be a read error.

This sequence originates from a woman aged 30 to 39 in good health. The sample comprised blood. The gene calls are TRBV29-1 and TRBJ2-1; D ambiguous. In DNA, the CDR3 is TGCAGCGCTGCCGGGCGAAACTACAATGAGCAGTTCTTC. Translation: CSAAGRNYNEQFF.